The 12 T cell receptor beta chains below all came from one sample that was sequenced in a study of blood T cell repertoires in COVID-19. The protocol was immunoSEQ multiplex PCR, while the TCRdb copy is restricted to in-frame clones and leaves out a portion. This sample has 200,000 or so clones, with roughly 87% found just once. The material sequenced was peripheral blood. The receptor set was obtained from a man aged 35-49 years with active or convalescent COVID-19.

The chain joins TRBV2 to TRBJ1-5, with unresolved D. Trimming pared 6 bases from V and 2 bases from J, leaving 11 bases between. Per germline, CDR1 SNHLY and CDR2 FYNNEI. The CDR3 has 14 residues. The CDR3 coding sequence is TGTGCCAGCAGCCGCCCAGGCGGCAATCAGCCCCAGCATTTT. Residues: CASSRPGGNQPQHF. The entire variable domain, with the rest obtained from reference TRBV2 and TRBJ1-5, is as follows: EPEVTQTPSHQVTQMGQEVILRCVPISNHLYFYWYRQILGQKVEFLVSFYNNEISEKSEIFDDQFSVERPDGSNFTLKIRSTKLEDSAMYFCASSRPGGNQPQHFGDGTRLSIL.

The genes are TRBV28 and TRBJ1-4; D is perhaps TRBD1 (5 bases). The CDR3 is 16 amino acids. V dropped 3 bases and J dropped 6 bases, with 17 bases sitting between them. From germline, CDR1 is MDHEN and CDR2 SYDVKM. Here the CDR3 DNA reads TGTGCCAGCAGTTTCCAAGGCGGGGGATACGATGAAAAACTGTTTTTT. Encoded protein: CASSFQGGGYDEKLFF.

The chain recombines TRBV4-1 with TRBJ1-3; unclear D gene. V was trimmed by 1 base and J by 7 bases, leaving 11 bases between them. Per germline, CDR1 MGHRA and CDR2 YSYEKL. The CDR3 has 14 residues. In DNA, the CDR3 is TGCGCCAGCAGCCAAGGCGAGCTGGAGAACACCATATATTTT. It encodes CASSQGELENTIYF.

This sequence joins TRBV9 and TRBJ2-2; TRBD2 matches at 12 bases. Germline V lookup: CDR1 SGDLS, CDR2 YYNGEE. The V and J ends lost 3 bases and 4 bases, in that order; junction bases with no gene match: 10. CDR3 length: 18 amino acids. The CDR3 region has the DNA TGTGCCAGCAGCGGTGTTCTAGCGGGAGGGCCGGGCACCGGGGAGCTGTTTTTT. Translated: CASSGVLAGGPGTGELFF.

The chain employs TRBV2 and TRBJ2-5; 10 bases match TRBD2. V lost 4 bases to trimming and J lost 2 bases; unmatched junction nucleotides: 4. Germline V gene data show CDR1 as SNHLY and CDR2 as FYNNEI. CDR3 length: 15 amino acids. The DNA of the CDR3 is TGTGCCAGCAGTGCGGGTAGCGGGAGGCAAGAGACCCAGTACTTC. It specifies CASSAGSGRQETQYF.

J is TRBJ2-7 and V is TRBV6-5, with a weak D call TRBD2 (6 bases). V lost 0 bases and J lost 1, with 10 bases in between. The CDR3 runs to 15 residues. CDR1 is MNHEY, CDR2 SVGAGI, per germline. The CDR3 sequence is CASSYSLARSYEQYF. DNA of the CDR3: TGTGCCAGCAGTTACTCACTAGCAAGATCCTACGAGCAGTACTTC.

The V call is TRBV5-6, the J call TRBJ2-4, with TRBD1 as a possible D gene (5 bases). The germline CDR1 and CDR2 sequences are SGHDT and YYEEEE. The CDR3 has 18 amino acids. Trimming stripped 3 bases from V and 9 bases from J, with 28 bases between. CDR3 region: CASSSTRAGFGHYGIQYF. The CDR3 DNA reads as TGTGCCAGCAGCTCCACTCGGGCAGGGTTCGGTCATTACGGCATTCAGTACTTC. Filled out from reference TRBV5-6 and TRBJ2-4, the complete variable domain reads DAGVTQSPTHLIKTRGQQVTLRCSPKSGHDTVSWYQQALGQGPQFIFQYYEEEERQRGNFPDRFSGHQFPNYSSELNVNALLLGDSALYLCASSSTRAGFGHYGIQYFGAGTRLSVL.

The DNA for the CDR3 is TGTGCCAGCAGCTTGAATGGCGGGAGGATTGTGACCTACGAGCAGTACTTC. As protein: CASSLNGGRIVTYEQYF. This sequence joins TRBV5-4 and TRBJ2-7, with TRBD2 matching over 8 bases. CDR3 length: 17 residues. V was pared by 1 base and J by 2 bases, with 11 bases of the junction left unmatched. The germline gives CDR1 SGHNT, CDR2 YYREEE (reference sequence).

This sequence joins TRBV19 and TRBJ1-3; no reliable D call. Trimming left V 5 bases short and J 3 bases short, with 5 bases between. The germline gives CDR1 LNHDA, CDR2 SQIVND (reference sequence). This CDR3 is built from 12 residues. The CDR3 DNA is TGTGCCAGTAGTCCCGTTGGAAACACCATATATTTT. The encoded protein is CASSPVGNTIYF. The variable domain in full, completed from reference TRBV19 and TRBJ1-3, reads DGGITQSPKYLFRKEGQNVTLSCEQNLNHDAMYWYRQDPGQGLRLIYYSQIVNDFQKGDIAEGYSVSREKKESFPLTVTSAQKNPTAFYLCASSPVGNTIYFGEGSWLTVV.

A single count supports this clone. V usage is TRBV29-1 and J usage is TRBJ1-2, with 7 nucleotides matching TRBD1. Looked up from germline, CDR1 is SQVTM and CDR2 is ANQGSEA. V lost 1 base, J lost 6 bases, and 5 bases stayed unmatched. There are 13 residues in the CDR3. The CDR3 region is CSVEGPTGDGYTF. Written as DNA, the CDR3 is TGCAGCGTTGAAGGTCCAACAGGGGATGGCTACACCTTC.

The chain has TRBV21-1 and TRBJ1-1; the D call of TRBD1 is as the table states it, not checked on the DNA. TRBV21-1 is a pseudogene. The CDR3 contains 16 residues. In DNA form, the CDR3 reads TGTGCCAGCACCAAGAGGGCCAGGGGGCGCGAGGCTGAAGCTTTCTTT. Its protein is CASTKRARGREAEAFF.

This clone appeared once. The V call is TRBV4-1, the J call TRBJ1-5; D is undetermined. V lost 0 bases and J lost 0, with 12 bases in between. The CDR3 loop spans 17 amino acids. The germline gives CDR1 MGHRA, CDR2 YSYEKL. CDR3 in DNA: TGCGCCAGCAGCCAAGATCTGAGGTCCTCTAGCAATCAGCCCCAGCATTTT. Protein sequence: CASSQDLRSSSNQPQHF.